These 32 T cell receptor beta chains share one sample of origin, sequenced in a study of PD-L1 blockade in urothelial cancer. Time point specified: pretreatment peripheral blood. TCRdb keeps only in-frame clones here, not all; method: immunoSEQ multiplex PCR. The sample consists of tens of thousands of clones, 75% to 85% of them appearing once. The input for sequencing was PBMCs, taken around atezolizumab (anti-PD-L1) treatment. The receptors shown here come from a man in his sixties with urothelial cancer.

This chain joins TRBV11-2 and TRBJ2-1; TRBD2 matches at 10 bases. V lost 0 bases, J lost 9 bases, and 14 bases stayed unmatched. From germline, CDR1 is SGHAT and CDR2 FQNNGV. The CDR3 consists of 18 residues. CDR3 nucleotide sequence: TGTGCCAGCAGCTTAGATCACAGTCGAAGCGGGGGGGCCGTTGAGCAGTTCTTC. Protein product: CASSLDHSRSGGAVEQFF.

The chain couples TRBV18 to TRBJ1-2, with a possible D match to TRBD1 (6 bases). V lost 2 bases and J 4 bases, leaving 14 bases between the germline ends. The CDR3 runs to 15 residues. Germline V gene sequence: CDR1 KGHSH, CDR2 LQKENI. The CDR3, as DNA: TGTGCCAGCTCACCAATTGGGGGCGAACTCTATGGCTACACCTTC. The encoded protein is CASSPIGGELYGYTF.

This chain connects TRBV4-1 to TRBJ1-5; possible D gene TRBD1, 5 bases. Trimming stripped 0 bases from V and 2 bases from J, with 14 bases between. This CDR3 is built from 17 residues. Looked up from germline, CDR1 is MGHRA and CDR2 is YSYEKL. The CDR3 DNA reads TGCGCCAGCAGCCAAGATGGGGGGGGAGTTGGCAATCAGCCCCAGCATTTT. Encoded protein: CASSQDGGGVGNQPQHF.

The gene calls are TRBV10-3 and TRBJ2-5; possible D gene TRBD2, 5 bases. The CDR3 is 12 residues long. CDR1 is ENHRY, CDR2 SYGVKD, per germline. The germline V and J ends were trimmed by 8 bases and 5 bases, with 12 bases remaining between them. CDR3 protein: CAIRAVGETQYF. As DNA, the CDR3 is TGTGCCATCCGAGCGGTGGGGGAGACCCAGTACTTC.

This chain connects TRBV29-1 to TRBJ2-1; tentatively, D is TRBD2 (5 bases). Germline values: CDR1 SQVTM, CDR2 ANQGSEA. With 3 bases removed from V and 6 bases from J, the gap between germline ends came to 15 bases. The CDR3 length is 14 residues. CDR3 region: CSVDSSYRGNEQFF. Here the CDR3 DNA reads TGCAGCGTTGATTCGTCCTATCGGGGCAATGAGCAGTTCTTC.

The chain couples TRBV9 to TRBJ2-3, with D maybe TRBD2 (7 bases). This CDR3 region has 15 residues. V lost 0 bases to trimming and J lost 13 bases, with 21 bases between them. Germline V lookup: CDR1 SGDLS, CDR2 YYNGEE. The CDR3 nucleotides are TGTGCCAGCAGCGTAGAGATGGACAGCGGGGCGGGGAAGTATTTT. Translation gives CASSVEMDSGAGKYF.

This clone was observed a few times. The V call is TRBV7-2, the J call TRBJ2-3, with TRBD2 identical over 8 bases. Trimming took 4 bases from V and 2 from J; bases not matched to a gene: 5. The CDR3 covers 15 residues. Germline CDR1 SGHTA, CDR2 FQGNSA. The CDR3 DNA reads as TGTGCCAGCAGCTCAATAGCGGGACTCACAGATACGCAGTATTTT. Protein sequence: CASSSIAGLTDTQYF. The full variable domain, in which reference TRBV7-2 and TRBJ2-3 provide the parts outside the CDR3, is GAGVSQSPSNKVTEKGKDVELRCDPISGHTALYWYRQSLGQGLEFLIYFQGNSAPDKSGLPSDRFSAERTGGSVSTLTIQRTQQEDSAVYLCASSSIAGLTDTQYFGPGTRLTVL.

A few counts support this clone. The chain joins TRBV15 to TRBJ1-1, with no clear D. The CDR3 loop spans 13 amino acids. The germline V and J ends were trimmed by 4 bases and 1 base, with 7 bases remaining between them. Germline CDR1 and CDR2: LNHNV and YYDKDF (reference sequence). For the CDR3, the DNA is TGTGCCACCAGCATCGGAGGGAACACTGAAGCTTTCTTT. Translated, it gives CATSIGGNTEAFF.

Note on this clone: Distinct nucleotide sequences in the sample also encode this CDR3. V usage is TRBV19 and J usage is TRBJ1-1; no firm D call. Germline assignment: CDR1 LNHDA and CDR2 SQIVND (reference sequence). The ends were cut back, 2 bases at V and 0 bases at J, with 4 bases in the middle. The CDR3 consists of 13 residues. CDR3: CASSISVNTEAFF. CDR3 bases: TGTGCCAGTAGTATATCTGTGAACACTGAAGCTTTCTTT.

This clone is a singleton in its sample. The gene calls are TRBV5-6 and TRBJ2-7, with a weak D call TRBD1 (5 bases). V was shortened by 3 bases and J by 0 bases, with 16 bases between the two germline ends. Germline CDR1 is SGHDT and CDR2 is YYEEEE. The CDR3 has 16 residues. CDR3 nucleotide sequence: TGTGCCAGCAGCTCCAGACAGTTACTAAGCTCCTACGAGCAGTACTTC. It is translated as CASSSRQLLSSYEQYF.

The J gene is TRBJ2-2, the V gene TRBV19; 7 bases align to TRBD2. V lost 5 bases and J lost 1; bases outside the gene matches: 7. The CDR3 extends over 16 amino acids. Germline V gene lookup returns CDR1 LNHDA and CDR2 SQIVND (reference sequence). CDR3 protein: CASSRKRGLNTGELFF. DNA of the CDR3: TGTGCCAGTAGTCGGAAGCGGGGTTTGAACACCGGGGAGCTGTTTTTT.

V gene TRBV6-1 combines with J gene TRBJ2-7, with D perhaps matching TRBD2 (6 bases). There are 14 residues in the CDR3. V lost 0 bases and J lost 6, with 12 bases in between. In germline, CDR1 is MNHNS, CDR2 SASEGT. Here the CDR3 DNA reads TGTGCCAGCAGTGAAGCGCGACTAGTAATCGAGCAGTACTTC. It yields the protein CASSEARLVIEQYF.

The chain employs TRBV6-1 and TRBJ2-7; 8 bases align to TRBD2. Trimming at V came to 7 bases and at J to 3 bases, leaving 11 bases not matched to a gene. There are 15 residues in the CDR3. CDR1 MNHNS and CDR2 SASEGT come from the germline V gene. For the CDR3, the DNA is TGTGCCAGCACACCCCGGGAGGGGTACGACTACGAGCAGTACTTC. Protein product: CASTPREGYDYEQYF.

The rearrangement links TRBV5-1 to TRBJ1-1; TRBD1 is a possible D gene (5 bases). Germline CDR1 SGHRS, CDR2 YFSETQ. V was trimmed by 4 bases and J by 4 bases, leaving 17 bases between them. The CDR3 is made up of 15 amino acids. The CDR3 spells CASSVAPSRGTEAFF. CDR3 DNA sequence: TGCGCCAGCAGCGTTGCCCCTTCAAGGGGCACTGAAGCTTTCTTT.

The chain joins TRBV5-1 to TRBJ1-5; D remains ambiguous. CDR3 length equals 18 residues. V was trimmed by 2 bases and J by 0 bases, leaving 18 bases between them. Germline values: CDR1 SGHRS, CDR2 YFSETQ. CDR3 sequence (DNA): TGCGCCAGCAGCTTCTCGCACGAACAGTCATATAGCAATCAGCCCCAGCATTTT. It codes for CASSFSHEQSYSNQPQHF. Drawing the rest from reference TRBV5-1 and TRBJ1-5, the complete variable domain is KAGVTQTPRYLIKTRGQQVTLSCSPISGHRSVSWYQQTPGQGLQFLFEYFSETQRNKGNFPGRFSGRQFSNSRSEMNVSTLELGDSALYLCASSFSHEQSYSNQPQHFGDGTRLSIL.

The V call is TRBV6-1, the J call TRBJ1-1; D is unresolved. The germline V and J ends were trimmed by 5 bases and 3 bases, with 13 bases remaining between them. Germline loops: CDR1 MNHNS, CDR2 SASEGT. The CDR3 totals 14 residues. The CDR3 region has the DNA TGTGCCAGCAGTTCCGAACGGAGTTACACTGAAGCTTTCTTT. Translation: CASSSERSYTEAFF.

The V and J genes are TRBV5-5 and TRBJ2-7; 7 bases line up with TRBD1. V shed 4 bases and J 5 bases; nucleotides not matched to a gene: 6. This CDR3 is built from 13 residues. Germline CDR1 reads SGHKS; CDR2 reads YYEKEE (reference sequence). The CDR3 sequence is CASSRDSWDEQYF. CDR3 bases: TGTGCCAGCAGCCGGGACAGCTGGGACGAGCAGTACTTC.

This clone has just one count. CDR3 protein: CASTPGTGDMNEQFF. The CDR3 nucleotides read TGTGCCAGCACTCCCGGGACAGGGGATATGAATGAGCAGTTCTTC. The V and J genes are TRBV4-2 and TRBJ2-1; 10 nucleotides match TRBD1. This CDR3 has 15 residues. Unmatched junction bases numbered 10, after V lost 7 bases and J lost 7 bases. Germline CDR1 is LGHNA and CDR2 is YNFKEQ.

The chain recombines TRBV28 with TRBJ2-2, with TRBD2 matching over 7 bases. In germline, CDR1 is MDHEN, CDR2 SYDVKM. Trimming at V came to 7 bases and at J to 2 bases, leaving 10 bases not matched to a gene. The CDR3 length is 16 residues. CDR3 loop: CASTVISGVNTGELFF. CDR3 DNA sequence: TGTGCCAGCACCGTGATCAGCGGGGTTAACACCGGGGAGCTGTTTTTT.

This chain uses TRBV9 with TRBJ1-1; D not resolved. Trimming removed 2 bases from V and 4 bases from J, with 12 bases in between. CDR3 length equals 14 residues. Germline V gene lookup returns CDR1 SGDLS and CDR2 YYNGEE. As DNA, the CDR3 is TGTGCCAGCAGCGTTTTAACTGGAGGCACTGAAGCTTTCTTT. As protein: CASSVLTGGTEAFF.

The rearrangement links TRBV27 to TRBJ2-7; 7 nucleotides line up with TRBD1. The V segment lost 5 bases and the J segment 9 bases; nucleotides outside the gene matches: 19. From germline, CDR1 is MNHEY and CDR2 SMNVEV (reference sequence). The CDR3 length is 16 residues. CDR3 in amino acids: CASSPLGDRPLRTQYF. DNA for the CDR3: TGTGCCAGCAGTCCCCTCGGGGACAGACCTCTTCGAACGCAGTACTTC.

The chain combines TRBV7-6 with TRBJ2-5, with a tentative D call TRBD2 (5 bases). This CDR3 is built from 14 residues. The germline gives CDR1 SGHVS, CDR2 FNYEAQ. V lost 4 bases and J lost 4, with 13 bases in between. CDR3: CASSSLEGRETQYF. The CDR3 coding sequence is TGTGCCAGCAGCTCACTAGAGGGCCGAGAGACCCAGTACTTC.

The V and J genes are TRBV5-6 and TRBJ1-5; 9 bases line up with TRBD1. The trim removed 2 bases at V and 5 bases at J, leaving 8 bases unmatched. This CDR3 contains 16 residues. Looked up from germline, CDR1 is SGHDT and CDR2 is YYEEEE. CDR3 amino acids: CASSFWTGAPDQPQHF. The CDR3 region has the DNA TGTGCCAGCAGCTTTTGGACAGGGGCTCCCGATCAGCCCCAGCATTTT.

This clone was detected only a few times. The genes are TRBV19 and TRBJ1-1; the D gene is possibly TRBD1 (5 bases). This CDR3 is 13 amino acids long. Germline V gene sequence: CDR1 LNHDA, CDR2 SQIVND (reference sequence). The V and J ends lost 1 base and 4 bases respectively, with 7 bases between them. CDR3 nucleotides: TGTGCCAGTAGTATAGGTGGGGCCACTGAAGCTTTCTTT. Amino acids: CASSIGGATEAFF.

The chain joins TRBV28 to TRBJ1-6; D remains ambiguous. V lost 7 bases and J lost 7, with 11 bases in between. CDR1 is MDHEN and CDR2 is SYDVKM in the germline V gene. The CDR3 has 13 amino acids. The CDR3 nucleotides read TGTGCCAGCATCCCTTCCGGGAATTCACCCCTCCACTTT. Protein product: CASIPSGNSPLHF.

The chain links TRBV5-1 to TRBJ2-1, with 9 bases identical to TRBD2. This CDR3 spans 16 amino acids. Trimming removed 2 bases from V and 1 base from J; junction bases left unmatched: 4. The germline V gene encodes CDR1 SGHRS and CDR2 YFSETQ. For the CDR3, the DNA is TGCGCCAGCAGCTTAGCGGCGGGAGGGTCCTACAATGAGCAGTTCTTC. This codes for CASSLAAGGSYNEQFF.

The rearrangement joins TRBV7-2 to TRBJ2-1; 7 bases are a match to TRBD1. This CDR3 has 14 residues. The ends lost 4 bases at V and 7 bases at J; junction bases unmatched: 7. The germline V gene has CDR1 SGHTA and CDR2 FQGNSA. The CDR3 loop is CASSSRQGINEQFF. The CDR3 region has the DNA TGTGCCAGCAGCTCAAGACAGGGAATTAATGAGCAGTTCTTC. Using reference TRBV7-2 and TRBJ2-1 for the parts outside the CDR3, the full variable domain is GAGVSQSPSNKVTEKGKDVELRCDPISGHTALYWYRQSLGQGLEFLIYFQGNSAPDKSGLPSDRFSAERTGGSVSTLTIQRTQQEDSAVYLCASSSRQGINEQFFGPGTRLTVL.

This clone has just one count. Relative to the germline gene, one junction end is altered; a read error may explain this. CDR3 sequence: CASSVRTSRDTQYF. The CDR3 region has the DNA TGTGCCAGCAGCGTGAGGACTAGCAGAGATACGCAGTATTTT. The gene calls are TRBV9 and TRBJ2-3; 8 bases line up with TRBD2. This CDR3 spans 14 amino acids. The V gene's germline CDR1 is SGDLS and CDR2 YYNGEE. Based on the CDR3 plus reference TRBV9 and TRBJ2-3, the full variable domain is DSGVTQTPKHLITATGQRVTLRCSPRSGDLSVYWYQQSLDQGLQFLIQYYNGEERAKGNILERFSAQQFPDLHSELNLSSLELGDSALYFCASSVRTSRDTQYFGPGTRLTVL.

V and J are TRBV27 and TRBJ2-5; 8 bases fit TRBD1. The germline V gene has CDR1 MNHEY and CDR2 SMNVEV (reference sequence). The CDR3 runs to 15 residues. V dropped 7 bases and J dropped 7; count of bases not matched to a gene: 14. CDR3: CASKVMPGQGGTQYF. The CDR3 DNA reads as TGTGCCAGCAAGGTTATGCCAGGACAGGGTGGGACCCAGTACTTC.

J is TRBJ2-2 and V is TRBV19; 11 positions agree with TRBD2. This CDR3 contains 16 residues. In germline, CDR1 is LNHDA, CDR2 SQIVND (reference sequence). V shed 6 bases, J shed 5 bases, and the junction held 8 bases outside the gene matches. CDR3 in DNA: TGTGCCAGTAGCAAGGGACTAGCGGCGATGACCGGGGAGCTGTTTTTT. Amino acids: CASSKGLAAMTGELFF.

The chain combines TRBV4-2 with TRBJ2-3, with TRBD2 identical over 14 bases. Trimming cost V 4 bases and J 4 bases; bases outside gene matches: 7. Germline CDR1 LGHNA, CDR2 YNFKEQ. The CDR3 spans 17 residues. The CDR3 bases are TGTGCCAGCAGCCCGCAGACTAGCGGGGGGGTTTCAGATACGCAGTATTTT. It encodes CASSPQTSGGVSDTQYF.

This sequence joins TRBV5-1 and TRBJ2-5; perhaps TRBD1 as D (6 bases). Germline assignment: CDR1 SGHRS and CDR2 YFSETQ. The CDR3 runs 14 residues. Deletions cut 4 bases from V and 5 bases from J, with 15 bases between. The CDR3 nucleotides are TGCGCCAGCAGCCCGGAGGACAGCTGGGAGACCCAGTACTTC. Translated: CASSPEDSWETQYF.